These 16 T cell receptor beta chains share one sample of origin, sequenced in a study of blood T cells in healthy people across ages. For the second PCR, which ran for 7 to 11 cycles, a sample-barcoded 5' primer and a J-beta primer mix were used. One entry per CDR3 protein, called by TCRdb with MiXCR from the 5' RACE reads. The data contain approximately 670,000 distinct CDR3 sequences, 35% to 50% of them seen just once; the ten biggest clones take up about 32%. Sequencing was performed on blood. These receptors all come from a man aged 80 or over in good health.

Many counts were recorded for this clonotype. The chain uses TRBV27 and TRBJ2-5; weak D call: TRBD1 (6 bases). Trimming stripped 4 bases from V and 1 base from J, with 10 bases between. Germline V gene sequence: CDR1 MNHEY, CDR2 SMNVEV (reference sequence). The length of the CDR3 is 14 residues. CDR3 nucleotides: TGTGCCAGCAGTTCACGACAGGCCCAAGAGACCCAGTACTTC. Protein product: CASSSRQAQETQYF.

V gene TRBV7-9 combines with J gene TRBJ2-1; D unclear. The CDR3 runs to 14 residues. Trimming removed 7 bases at V and 4 bases at J, with 14 bases between. The germline CDR1 and CDR2 sequences are SEHNR and FQNEAQ (reference sequence). CDR3 amino acids: CASKVGQDYNEQFF. In DNA, the CDR3 is TGTGCCAGCAAGGTTGGGCAGGATTACAATGAGCAGTTCTTC.

This clonotype was counted a few times. The J gene is TRBJ1-4, the V gene TRBV27; D not resolved. The CDR3 extends over 12 amino acids. Trimming pared 3 bases from V and 4 bases from J, leaving 3 bases between. CDR1 and CDR2 (germline): MNHEY, SMNVEV (reference sequence). The CDR3 is CASSFLNEKLFF. The DNA for the CDR3 is TGTGCCAGCAGTTTCCTTAATGAAAAACTGTTTTTT. The full variable domain, its missing parts supplied by reference TRBV27 and TRBJ1-4, is EAQVTQNPRYLITVTGKKLTVTCSQNMNHEYMSWYRQDPGLGLRQIYYSMNVEVTDKGDVPEGYKVSRKEKRNFPLILESPSPNQTSLYFCASSFLNEKLFFGSGTQLSVL.

The chain recombines TRBV7-2 with TRBJ2-7; D remains unclear. The germline V and J ends were trimmed by 5 bases and 1 base, with 21 bases remaining between them. CDR1 SGHTA and CDR2 FQGNSA come from the germline V gene. CDR3 length: 17 amino acids. In DNA form, the CDR3 reads TGTGCCAGCAGCCCCCCCGGAGCTGGACGGCTATCCTACGAGCAGTACTTC. It codes for CASSPPGAGRLSYEQYF. The full variable domain, its missing parts supplied by reference TRBV7-2 and TRBJ2-7, is GAGVSQSPSNKVTEKGKDVELRCDPISGHTALYWYRQSLGQGLEFLIYFQGNSAPDKSGLPSDRFSAERTGGSVSTLTIQRTQQEDSAVYLCASSPPGAGRLSYEQYFGPGTRLTVT.

This chain links TRBV5-6 with TRBJ2-1; D tentatively reads TRBD1 or TRBD2 (5 bases each). Trimming took 3 bases from V and 9 from J, leaving 19 bases between them. Germline V CDR1 and CDR2: SGHDT, YYEEEE. The CDR3 totals 15 residues. The CDR3 DNA reads as TGTGCCAGCAGCTCTCCTCTAGGGGAGCTTCCTGAGCAGTTCTTC. Its protein is CASSSPLGELPEQFF.

Only one count was recorded for this clonotype. The chain combines TRBV10-3 with TRBJ1-1; the D gene is possibly TRBD1 (5 bases). V was pared by 4 bases and J by 3 bases, with 15 bases between. The CDR3 totals 15 residues. Germline values: CDR1 ENHRY, CDR2 SYGVKD. The CDR3 region is CAISALGGTDTEAFF. CDR3 nucleotide sequence: TGTGCCATCAGTGCTCTGGGGGGAACCGACACTGAAGCTTTCTTT.

This clonotype was observed once. The rearrangement joins TRBV2 to TRBJ1-2; TRBD1 might be the D (5 bases). CDR3 size: 17 residues. CDR1 is SNHLY and CDR2 is FYNNEI in the germline V gene. Trimming shortened V by 4 bases and J by 2 bases, and 20 bases separated the two germline ends. The CDR3 nucleotides read TGTGCCAGCAGTGCCGTAGGTGTGACAGAAAGGAACTATGGCTACACCTTC. Translating gives CASSAVGVTERNYGYTF.

The gene calls are TRBV24-1 and TRBJ2-5, with 14 positions matching TRBD2. With V trimmed by 4 bases and J by 11 bases, 14 bases remained unmatched. This CDR3 region has 17 residues. CDR1 KGHDR and CDR2 SFDVKD come from the germline V gene. DNA of the CDR3: TGTGCCACCAGTGAAATCGGGACTAGCGGGAGTAAATATGAGCAGTACTTC. It translates to CATSEIGTSGSKYEQYF.

The V gene is TRBV6-2 or TRBV6-3, the J gene TRBJ2-3; the match to TRBD2 covers 7 bases. The germline V gene has CDR1 MNHEY and CDR2 SVGEGT. The CDR3 length is 15 residues. The V segment lost 4 bases and the J segment 4 bases; nucleotides outside the gene matches: 8. CDR3: CASSFAGGFADTQYF. DNA of the CDR3: TGTGCCAGCAGTTTTGCCGGGGGGTTTGCAGATACGCAGTATTTT.

V is TRBV14 and J is TRBJ2-1; TRBD1 matches 8 bases. J lost 8 bases, V lost 2 bases, and 11 bases had no gene match. From germline, CDR1 is SGHDN and CDR2 FVKESK. CDR3 size: 16 residues. CDR3 amino acids: CASSQRTGRSYDEQFF. The CDR3 DNA sequence: TGTGCCAGCAGCCAAAGGACAGGGAGGTCATACGATGAGCAGTTCTTC.

This clonotype was seen ten or more times. V gene TRBV18 combines with J gene TRBJ2-5; D remains ambiguous. CDR3 length equals 13 residues. Trimming shortened V by 8 bases and J by 1 base, and 11 bases separated the two germline ends. Germline values: CDR1 KGHSH, CDR2 LQKENI. The CDR3 loop reads CASSPGRQETQYF. The CDR3 DNA reads as TGTGCCAGCAGCCCCGGGCGCCAAGAGACCCAGTACTTC.

This clonotype was observed a few times. J is TRBJ1-2 and V is TRBV6-5; D call uncertain. The CDR3 extends over 13 amino acids. The V end was cut by 5 bases, the J end by 2 bases, with 9 bases between. Germline-derived CDR1 and CDR2 are MNHEY and SVGAGI. CDR3 loop: CASSLGENYGYTF. The CDR3 DNA reads TGTGCCAGCAGTCTTGGGGAGAACTATGGCTACACCTTC.

V and J are TRBV12-3 or TRBV12-4 and TRBJ2-1; D possibly corresponds to TRBD1 (6 bases). V was cut by 6 bases and J by 10 bases, with 25 bases left in between. The CDR3 length is 16 residues. The CDR3 DNA sequence: TGTGCCAGCAGGCCTTCGATGGGCAGGGGCAAGGACGAGCAGTTCTTC. Protein: CASRPSMGRGKDEQFF.

This chain links TRBV7-2 with TRBJ1-2; tentative D call: TRBD1 (5 bases). Germline V lookup: CDR1 SGHTA, CDR2 FQGNSA. The ends were cut back, 6 bases at V and 1 base at J, with 18 bases in the middle. The CDR3 runs 16 residues. The DNA for the CDR3 is TGTGCCAGCAGAGAAGGCCCTGTACAGGTTAACTATGGCTACACCTTC. Encoded protein: CASREGPVQVNYGYTF.

The CDR3 DNA reads TGTGCCAGCAGCTCCGGCACCTCATCCGGGACTAGCGGGGATTTCCAAGAGACCCAGTACTTC. Translating gives CASSSGTSSGTSGDFQETQYF. This chain uses TRBV7-9 with TRBJ2-5; 13 bases agree with TRBD2. Germline CDR1 reads SEHNR; CDR2 reads FQNEAQ (reference sequence). V shed 4 bases, J shed 1 base, and the junction held 18 bases outside the gene matches. This CDR3 is 21 amino acids long.

This clonotype was found once. The CDR3 protein is CASNPRQIQNTEAFF. The CDR3 region has the DNA TGTGCCAGCAACCCTCGACAAATCCAGAACACTGAAGCTTTCTTT. The chain couples TRBV2 to TRBJ1-1; D ambiguous. This CDR3 has 15 amino acids. Deletions cut 7 bases from V and 1 base from J, with 16 bases between. CDR1 is SNHLY and CDR2 is FYNNEI in the germline V gene.